This TCR beta chain was recorded in a study of a mutant IDH1 vaccine in newly diagnosed glioma. Overall study: Treated patients comprised 62.5% males and approximately 40% females, mean age about 40 years. Patients were pretreated with radiotherapy, temozolomide, or both, mostly both. Study-wide results and limits: Detectable vaccine-induced immune responses arose in approximately 93% of patients.

This CDR3 contains 14 residues. Trimming cost V 3 bases and J 2 bases; bases outside gene matches: 4. Germline-derived CDR1 and CDR2 are SEHNR and FQNEAQ (reference sequence). Details on this clone: Its antigen is still unknown.

Time point of the sample: week 35, safety follow-up. Each dose of the vaccine consisted of 300 ug of mutant IDH1 20-mer peptide, with topical imiquimod. Tumors from donors were new WHO grade 3 or 4 IDH1-mutant astrocytomas with ATRX loss. Data came from immunoSEQ multiplex PCR; TCRdb stores just in-frame clones and leaves some out. The top ten clones hold around a tenth of a sample with some 31,000 clones, 65% to 85% of them seen once. The V gene is TRBV7-9, the J gene TRBJ2-7; 7 bases map to TRBD2. The starting material was PBMCs, obtained from a glioma patient whose treatment included an IDH1 peptide vaccine. This sequence was found in a woman aged 25 to 39 with glioma. Some clones in this sample may be carry-over from other donors' samples. CDR3 loop: CASSFGGSTYEQYF. CDR3 bases: TGTGCCAGCAGCTTCGGGGGGAGCACCTACGAGCAGTACTTC.